Listed below are T cell receptor beta chains from one sample, sequenced in a study of T cells in Graves' hyperthyroidism and ophthalmopathy. TCRdb reprocessed the multiplex PCR reads with MiXCR, giving one entry per CDR3 protein. Altogether hundreds of thousands of distinct CDR3 sequences are present, around a sixth being singletons, with the ten largest covering approximately 15%. The sequenced sample consisted of blood. The receptors derive from a woman in her fifties or sixties with Graves' hyperthyroidism that later progressed to Graves' ophthalmopathy. Both conserved end residues are part of each CDR3. Fields, in order: D gene, clone size, V gene, J gene, CDR3 DNA, CDR3 protein. A D gene is named only where the DNA matches it firmly. For some rows the clone size is stated as once, few or many, or as a class when expanded; others skip it.

d_call: NA; clone_size: few; v_call: TRBV4-1; j_call: TRBJ1-1; cdr3_nt: TGCGCCAGCAGCCATCCACAATTAGAGAGGATTGAAGCTTTCTTT; cdr3_aa: CASSHPQLERIEAFF
d_call: NA; clone_size: NA; v_call: TRBV18; j_call: TRBJ1-6; cdr3_nt: TGTGCCAGCTCACCACCCCCAGGGGTTAATTCACCCCTCCACTTT; cdr3_aa: CASSPPPGVNSPLHF
d_call: TRBD1; clone_size: many; v_call: TRBV20-1; j_call: TRBJ2-3; cdr3_nt: TGCAGTGCAAACAGGGGGGCCGGTAGCACAGATACGCAGTATTTT; cdr3_aa: CSANRGAGSTDTQYF
d_call: NA; clone_size: many; v_call: TRBV2; j_call: TRBJ2-5; cdr3_nt: TGTGCCAGCAGTGAGGGGAGTAGGCAAGAGACCCAGTACTTC; cdr3_aa: CASSEGSRQETQYF
d_call: NA; clone_size: NA; v_call: TRBV28; j_call: TRBJ1-1; cdr3_nt: TGTGCCAGCAGCCCACAAAGTGCGGGGCCTGGCTGGAGGGCTGAAGCTTTCTTT; cdr3_aa: CASSPQSAGPGWRAEAFF
d_call: TRBD1; clone_size: few; v_call: TRBV12-3/TRBV12-4; j_call: TRBJ2-1; cdr3_nt: TGTGCCAGCTTTATACGGGACAGGGTGAACAATGAGCAGTTCTTC; cdr3_aa: CASFIRDRVNNEQFF
d_call: NA; clone_size: few; v_call: TRBV24-1; j_call: TRBJ1-2; cdr3_nt: TGTGCCACCAGTGATTACTATGGCTACACCTTC; cdr3_aa: CATSDYYGYTF
d_call: NA; clone_size: NA; v_call: TRBV10-3; j_call: TRBJ1-1; cdr3_nt: TGTGCCATCAAGGGGGGGACTACGAAAGCTTTCTTT; cdr3_aa: CAIKGGTTKAFF
d_call: TRBD1; clone_size: NA; v_call: TRBV4-1; j_call: TRBJ2-2; cdr3_nt: TGCGCCAGCAGCCAAGTTGGGACAGGCTCGAACACCGGGGAGCTGTTTTTT; cdr3_aa: CASSQVGTGSNTGELFF
d_call: NA; clone_size: NA; v_call: TRBV6-1; j_call: TRBJ1-4; cdr3_nt: TGTGCCAGCAGTGATCCCAGAGGGACATCTGGAGAAAAACTGTTTTTT; cdr3_aa: CASSDPRGTSGEKLFF
d_call: NA; clone_size: many; v_call: TRBV5-1; j_call: TRBJ1-4; cdr3_nt: TGCGCCAGCAGCCCCCCAGGAGATAATGAAAAACTGTTTTTT; cdr3_aa: CASSPPGDNEKLFF
d_call: NA; clone_size: NA; v_call: TRBV20-1; j_call: TRBJ2-7; cdr3_nt: TGCAGTGCTCCCGGGGGCGGGAACGAGCAGTACTTC; cdr3_aa: CSAPGGGNEQYF
d_call: NA; clone_size: NA; v_call: TRBV5-4; j_call: TRBJ1-4; cdr3_nt: TGTGCCAGCAGCGGCGAGCCTCTTAGTGGGAATGAAAAACTGTTTTTT; cdr3_aa: CASSGEPLSGNEKLFF
d_call: NA; clone_size: few; v_call: TRBV6-5; j_call: TRBJ1-2; cdr3_nt: TGTGCCAGCAGTTACTCTCCCTGGGGGACGATGCTTTTCTACACCTTC; cdr3_aa: CASSYSPWGTMLFYTF
d_call: NA; clone_size: NA; v_call: TRBV14; j_call: TRBJ2-5; cdr3_nt: TGTGCCAGCAGCCAAGCCGGAGATGTCGGGGAGTACTTC; cdr3_aa: CASSQAGDVGEYF
d_call: TRBD1; clone_size: NA; v_call: TRBV6-1; j_call: TRBJ2-1; cdr3_nt: TGTGCCAGCAGTGGGGACCGGGACAGGGTGTACAATGAGCAGTTCTTC; cdr3_aa: CASSGDRDRVYNEQFF
d_call: TRBD1; clone_size: many; v_call: TRBV18; j_call: TRBJ1-1; cdr3_nt: TGTGCCAGCTCACGACGGGACAGGGAGAGCACTGAAGCTTTCTTT; cdr3_aa: CASSRRDRESTEAFF
d_call: NA; clone_size: many; v_call: TRBV18; j_call: TRBJ1-2; cdr3_nt: TGTGCCAGCCTCACGGCTGGGACTAACTATGGCTACACCTTC; cdr3_aa: CASLTAGTNYGYTF
d_call: NA; clone_size: few; v_call: TRBV5-1; j_call: TRBJ2-7; cdr3_nt: TGCGCCAGCAGCTTGAACCTTCAGGGGGGAAACTACGAGCAGTACTTC; cdr3_aa: CASSLNLQGGNYEQYF
d_call: TRBD1; clone_size: many; v_call: TRBV11-2; j_call: TRBJ2-7; cdr3_nt: TGTGCCAGCAGCCTAGGGACAGCGGAGACCTACGAGCAGTACTTC; cdr3_aa: CASSLGTAETYEQYF
d_call: TRBD1; clone_size: NA; v_call: TRBV19; j_call: TRBJ2-2; cdr3_nt: TGTGCCAGTAGTATGAACAGGGGTACCGGGGAGCTGTTTTTT; cdr3_aa: CASSMNRGTGELFF
d_call: TRBD2; clone_size: NA; v_call: TRBV7-9; j_call: TRBJ2-3; cdr3_nt: TGTGCCAGTCCCTGGGAGCGGGGCCGCACAGATACGCAGTATTTT; cdr3_aa: CASPWERGRTDTQYF
d_call: NA; clone_size: NA; v_call: TRBV5-6; j_call: TRBJ1-2; cdr3_nt: TGTGCCAGCAGCCCGATCGGCGGCGGGCGCGGCTACACCTTC; cdr3_aa: CASSPIGGGRGYTF
d_call: NA; clone_size: once; v_call: TRBV19; j_call: TRBJ1-2; cdr3_nt: TGTGCCAGTAGTCCTGCAGCAGACTATGGCTACACCTTC; cdr3_aa: CASSPAADYGYTF
d_call: NA; clone_size: NA; v_call: TRBV7-9; j_call: TRBJ2-1; cdr3_nt: TGTGCCAGCAGCTCTACCCCACAGGAGGACTCCTACAATGAGCAGTTCTTC; cdr3_aa: CASSSTPQEDSYNEQFF
d_call: TRBD1; clone_size: NA; v_call: TRBV19; j_call: TRBJ1-1; cdr3_nt: TGTGCCACCTCGAGGGGACAGGAGGCCACTGAAGCTTTCTTT; cdr3_aa: CATSRGQEATEAFF
d_call: NA; clone_size: few; v_call: TRBV13; j_call: TRBJ2-3; cdr3_nt: TGTGCCAGCAGCTTAGGGGGGCAGGTAGGGGCAGATACGCAGTATTTT; cdr3_aa: CASSLGGQVGADTQYF
d_call: TRBD2; clone_size: NA; v_call: TRBV2; j_call: TRBJ2-1; cdr3_nt: TGTGCCAGCAGTGAAGCTCAACTAGCGGGAGGGATTGAGCAGTTCTTC; cdr3_aa: CASSEAQLAGGIEQFF
d_call: NA; clone_size: many; v_call: TRBV3-1; j_call: TRBJ2-1; cdr3_nt: TGTGCCAGCACCACGGACATAAACAATGAGCAGTTCTTC; cdr3_aa: CASTTDINNEQFF
d_call: TRBD2; clone_size: many; v_call: TRBV20-1; j_call: TRBJ2-5; cdr3_nt: TGCAGTGCGGCGGGGGGGCGAGAGACCCAGTACTTC; cdr3_aa: CSAAGGRETQYF
d_call: NA; clone_size: many; v_call: TRBV3-1; j_call: TRBJ2-4; cdr3_nt: TGTGCCAGCAGCCAAGAATTGGCAGGGAGGAACTACAATGCCAAAAACATTCAGTACTTC; cdr3_aa: CASSQELAGRNYNAKNIQYF
d_call: NA; clone_size: few; v_call: TRBV4-1; j_call: TRBJ1-5; cdr3_nt: TGCGCCAGCAGCCTCCAAATTAGCAATCAGCCCCAGCATTTT; cdr3_aa: CASSLQISNQPQHF
d_call: TRBD2; clone_size: many; v_call: TRBV20-1; j_call: TRBJ2-3; cdr3_nt: TGCAGTGCACAACTACCAGTCGGACTAGCACAAGATACGCAGTATTTT; cdr3_aa: CSAQLPVGLAQDTQYF
d_call: TRBD1; clone_size: many; v_call: TRBV24-1; j_call: TRBJ1-4; cdr3_nt: TGTGCCACCAGTGAAACTACAGGGGGAGCTAATGAAAAACTGTTTTTT; cdr3_aa: CATSETTGGANEKLFF
d_call: NA; clone_size: few; v_call: TRBV10-2; j_call: TRBJ2-3; cdr3_nt: TGCGCCAGCAGTGAGGCCGGGACAACCACAGATACGCAGTATTTT; cdr3_aa: CASSEAGTTTDTQYF
d_call: NA; clone_size: many; v_call: TRBV12-3/TRBV12-4; j_call: TRBJ1-1; cdr3_nt: TGTGCCAGCAGTTTAGAGAGGGGGGGGATAGGGAACACTGAAGCTTTCTTT; cdr3_aa: CASSLERGGIGNTEAFF
d_call: TRBD1; clone_size: many; v_call: TRBV6-6; j_call: TRBJ2-7; cdr3_nt: TGTGCCAGCAGTTACGGATACAGGGGGCTCGACGAGCAGTACTTC; cdr3_aa: CASSYGYRGLDEQYF